Given below is one T cell receptor beta chain in context. As originally analysed: Amplification from reference gene primers served as the basis for estimated nucleated cell counts. Assay used: immunoSEQ multiplex PCR; TCRdb lists only in-frame clones, some missing. That table supplies the V and J calls and clone size; D and trimming were determined from the DNA. The sample records about 81,000 clones, roughly 90% being singletons. CDR1 is SGHNT and CDR2 is YYREEE in the germline V gene (reference sequence). V gave up 4 bases and J gave up 2 bases; unmatched junction bases: 8. This CDR3 has 16 residues. This entry comes from a study of blood T cell repertoires in COVID-19. Across the study: There were acute and convalescent COVID-19 samples, and they came from the United States, Italy and Spain. Sample material is recorded as cDNA or gDNA derived from T cells, B-cell-depleted T cells, or PBMCs.

The sequenced sample was peripheral blood. This sequence was found in an older man with active or convalescent COVID-19. The J gene is TRBJ1-2, the V gene TRBV5-4; 10 bases are a match to TRBD1. The CDR3 region is CASSAGPGQGNYGYTF. CDR3 in DNA: TGTGCCAGCAGCGCCGGGCCGGGACAGGGGAACTATGGCTACACCTTC.